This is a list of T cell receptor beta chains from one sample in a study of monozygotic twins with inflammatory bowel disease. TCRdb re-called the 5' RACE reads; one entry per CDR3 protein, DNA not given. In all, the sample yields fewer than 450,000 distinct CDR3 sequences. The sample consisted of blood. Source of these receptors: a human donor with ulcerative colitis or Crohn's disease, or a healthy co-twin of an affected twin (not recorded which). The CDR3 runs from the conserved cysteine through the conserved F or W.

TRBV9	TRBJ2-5	CASSVLRDSETQYF
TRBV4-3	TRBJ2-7	CASSQFRDYEQYF
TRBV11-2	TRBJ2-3	CASSLWGTSTDTQYF
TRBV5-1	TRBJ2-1	CASSLEVGFNEQFF
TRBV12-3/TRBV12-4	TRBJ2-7	CASSSGMIYEQYF
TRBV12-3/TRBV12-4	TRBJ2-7	CASSLKLGYEQYF
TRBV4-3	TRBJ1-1	CASSQDRGRGSVEAFF
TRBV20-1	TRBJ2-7	CSARAQDSPYEQYF
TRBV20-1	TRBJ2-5	CSASPLETQYF
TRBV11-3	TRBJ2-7	CASSSPGVGYEQYF
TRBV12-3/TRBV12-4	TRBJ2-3	CASGKQGARTDTQYF
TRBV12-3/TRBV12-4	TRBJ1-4	CASSLGLTNEKLFF
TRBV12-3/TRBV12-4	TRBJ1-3	CASPPPGGGGNTIYF
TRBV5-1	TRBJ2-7	CASSLWAGGITYEQYF
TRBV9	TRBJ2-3	CASSVEGQDTSTDTQYF
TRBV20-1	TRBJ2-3	CSAGLGAADTQYF
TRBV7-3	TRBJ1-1	CASRPGGPRTEAFF
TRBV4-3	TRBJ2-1	CASSQDPRLYYNEQFF
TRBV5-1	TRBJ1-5	CASSPFAGYSNQPQHF
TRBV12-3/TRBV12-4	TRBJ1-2	CASSLEGIDYGYTF
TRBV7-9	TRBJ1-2	CASSPGDRGFSGYTF
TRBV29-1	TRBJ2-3	CSVVGRVTDTQYF
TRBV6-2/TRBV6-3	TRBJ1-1	CASGGTGNINTEAFF
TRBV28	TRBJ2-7	CASSVRSYEQYF
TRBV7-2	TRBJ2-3	CASSEGHVRTDTQYF
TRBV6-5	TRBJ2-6	CASSYWGQGGRSGANVLTF
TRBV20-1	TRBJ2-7	CSASSRYASLEQYF
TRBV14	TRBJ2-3	CASSQDPTARTDTQYF
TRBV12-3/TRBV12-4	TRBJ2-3	CASSSYSDTQYF
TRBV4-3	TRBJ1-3	CASSQGLGGGPGNTIYF
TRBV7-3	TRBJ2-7	CASSSGSAYSYEQYF
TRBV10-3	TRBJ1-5	CAIMEGVSGNQPQHF
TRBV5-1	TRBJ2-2	CASSLLTGGHTGELFF
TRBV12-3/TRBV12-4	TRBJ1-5	CASSFEQGNQPQHF
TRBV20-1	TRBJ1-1	CSASGGAPGGTEAFF
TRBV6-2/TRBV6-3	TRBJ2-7	CASRPRGLYEQYF
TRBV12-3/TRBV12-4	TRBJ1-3	CASSFSQTTGNTIYF
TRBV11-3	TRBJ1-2	CASCSPGTGDNGYTF
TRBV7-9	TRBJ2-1	CASSLFGGGEYNEQFF
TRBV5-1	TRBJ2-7	CASSLGQGLADEQYF
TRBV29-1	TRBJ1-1	CSVEAGAGYTEAFF
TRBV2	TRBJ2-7	CASSLDRGSYEQYF
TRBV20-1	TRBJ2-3	CSARWGADTQYF
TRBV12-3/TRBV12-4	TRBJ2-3	CASSFRTSGVRTDTQYF
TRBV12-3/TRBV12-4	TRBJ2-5	CASSRGLAGYQETQYF
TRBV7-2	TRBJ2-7	CASSLNSGEQYF
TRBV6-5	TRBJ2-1	CASSYSVTSGEATYNEQFF
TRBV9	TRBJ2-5	CASLKGRGETQYF
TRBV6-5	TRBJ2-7	CASSLRYSGLYEQYF